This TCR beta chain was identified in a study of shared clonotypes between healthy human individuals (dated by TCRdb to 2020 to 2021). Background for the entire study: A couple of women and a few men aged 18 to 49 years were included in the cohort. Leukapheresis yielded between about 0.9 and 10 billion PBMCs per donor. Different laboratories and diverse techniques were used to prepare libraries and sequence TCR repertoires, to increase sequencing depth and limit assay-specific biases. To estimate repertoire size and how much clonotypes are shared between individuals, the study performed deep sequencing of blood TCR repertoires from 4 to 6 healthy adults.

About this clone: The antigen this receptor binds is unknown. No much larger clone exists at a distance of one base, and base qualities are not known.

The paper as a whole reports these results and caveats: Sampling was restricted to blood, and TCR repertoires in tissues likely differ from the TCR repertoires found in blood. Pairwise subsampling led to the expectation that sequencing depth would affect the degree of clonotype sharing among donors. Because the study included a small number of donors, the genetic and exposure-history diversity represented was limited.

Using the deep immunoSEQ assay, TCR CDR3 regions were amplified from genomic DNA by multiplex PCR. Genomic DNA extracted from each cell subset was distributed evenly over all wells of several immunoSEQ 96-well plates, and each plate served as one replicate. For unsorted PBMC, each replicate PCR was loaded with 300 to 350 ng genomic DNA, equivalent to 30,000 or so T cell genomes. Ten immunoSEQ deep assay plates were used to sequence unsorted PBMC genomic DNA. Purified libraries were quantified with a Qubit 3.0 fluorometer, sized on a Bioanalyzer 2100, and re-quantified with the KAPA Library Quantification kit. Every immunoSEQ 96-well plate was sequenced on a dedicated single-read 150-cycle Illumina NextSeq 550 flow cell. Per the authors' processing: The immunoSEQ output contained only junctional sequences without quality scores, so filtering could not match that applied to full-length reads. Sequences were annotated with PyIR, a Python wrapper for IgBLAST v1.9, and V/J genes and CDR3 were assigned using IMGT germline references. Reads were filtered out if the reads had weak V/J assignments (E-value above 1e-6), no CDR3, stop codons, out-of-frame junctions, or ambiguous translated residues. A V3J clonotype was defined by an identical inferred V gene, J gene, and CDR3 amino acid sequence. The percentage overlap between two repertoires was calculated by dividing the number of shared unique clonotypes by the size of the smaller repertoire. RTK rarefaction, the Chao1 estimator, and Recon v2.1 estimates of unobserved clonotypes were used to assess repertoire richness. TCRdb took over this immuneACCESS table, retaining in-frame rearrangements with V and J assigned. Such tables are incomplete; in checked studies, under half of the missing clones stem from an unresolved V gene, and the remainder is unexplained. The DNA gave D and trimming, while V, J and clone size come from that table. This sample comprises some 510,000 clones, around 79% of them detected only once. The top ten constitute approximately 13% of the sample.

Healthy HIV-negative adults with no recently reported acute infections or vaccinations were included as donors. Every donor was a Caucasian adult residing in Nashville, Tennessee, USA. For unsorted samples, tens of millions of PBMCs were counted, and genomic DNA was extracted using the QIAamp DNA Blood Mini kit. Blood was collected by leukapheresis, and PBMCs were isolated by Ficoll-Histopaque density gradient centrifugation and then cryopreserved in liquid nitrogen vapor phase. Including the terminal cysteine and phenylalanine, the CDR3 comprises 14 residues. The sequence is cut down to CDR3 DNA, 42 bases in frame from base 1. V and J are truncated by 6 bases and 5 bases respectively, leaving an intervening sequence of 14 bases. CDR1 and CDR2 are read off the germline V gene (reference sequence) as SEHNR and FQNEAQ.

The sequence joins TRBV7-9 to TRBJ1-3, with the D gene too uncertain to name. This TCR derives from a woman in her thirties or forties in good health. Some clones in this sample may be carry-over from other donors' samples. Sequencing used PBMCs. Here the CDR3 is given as CASRDSGDRNTIYF. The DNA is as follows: TGTGCCAGCAGAGATTCCGGAGACAGAAACACCATATATTTT.